These 12 T cell receptor beta chains originate from one sample sequenced in a study of T cell responses to AZD1222 COVID-19 vaccine. The method was immunoSEQ multiplex PCR; TCRdb's version includes in-frame clones alone and lacks a portion of them. Of 110,000 to 150,000 clones detected, 85% to 95% appear once; the ten largest clones hold roughly 5%. The sample consisted of peripheral blood, taken on day 0 of AZD1222 vaccination. The receptors derive from an adult in good health.

V and J are TRBV9 and TRBJ1-6; D possibly corresponds to TRBD1 (6 bases). From germline, CDR1 is SGDLS and CDR2 YYNGEE. V was cut by 0 bases and J by 10 bases, with 14 bases left in between. The CDR3 sequence is 15 residues long. The CDR3 DNA reads as TGTGCCAGCAGCGTAGGATCGGGGGCCAGGTCACCCCTCCACTTT. Translation gives CASSVGSGARSPLHF.

The genes are TRBV7-8 and TRBJ2-3; 7 nucleotides align to TRBD1. The CDR3 has 17 residues. Germline V gives CDR1 SGHVS, CDR2 FQNEAQ. The junction had 11 bases not matched to a gene; V was cut back by 5 bases and J by 0 bases. CDR3 bases: TGTGCCAGCAGCATTAACAGGGGAATAGCGAGCACAGATACGCAGTATTTT. Translated: CASSINRGIASTDTQYF.

This chain links TRBV12-5 with TRBJ2-2; 9 nucleotides match TRBD2. Trimming took 2 bases from V and 4 from J; bases not matched to a gene: 5. The V gene's germline CDR1 is LGHNT and CDR2 FRNRAP. This CDR3 is 16 amino acids long. The CDR3 region is CASGLFLAGITGELFF. Here the CDR3 DNA reads TGTGCTAGTGGTTTGTTCCTAGCGGGAATCACCGGGGAGCTGTTTTTT.

V gene TRBV11-2 combines with J gene TRBJ1-1; no reliable D call. The germline gives CDR1 SGHAT, CDR2 FQNNGV. V was pared by 0 bases and J by 7 bases, with 9 bases between. The CDR3 totals 13 residues. The CDR3 region is CASSLESGDEAFF. The DNA for the CDR3 is TGTGCCAGCAGCTTAGAATCCGGGGATGAAGCTTTCTTT.

The rearrangement links TRBV4-2 to TRBJ2-1; 7 bases fit TRBD2. This CDR3 contains 16 residues. Losses at the gene ends were 4 bases for V and 1 base for J; bases not matched to a gene: 7. Germline CDR1 is LGHNA and CDR2 is YNFKEQ. CDR3 nucleotides: TGTGCCAGCAGCCCCAGACTAGCCGCTTCCTACAATGAGCAGTTCTTC. It specifies CASSPRLAASYNEQFF.

This chain uses TRBV30 with TRBJ1-2, with no clear D. This CDR3 region has 14 residues. CDR1 and CDR2 (germline): GTSNPN, SVGIG (reference sequence). Trimming took 0 bases from V and 1 from J, leaving 9 bases between them. The CDR3: CAWSVGQSNYGYTF. The CDR3 nucleotides are TGTGCCTGGAGTGTCGGGCAGAGTAACTATGGCTACACCTTC.

V gene TRBV10-3 combines with J gene TRBJ2-1; TRBD2 matches at 10 bases. In germline, CDR1 is ENHRY, CDR2 SYGVKD. There are 15 residues in the CDR3. The V and J ends lost 6 bases and 5 bases, in that order; junction bases with no gene match: 7. The CDR3: CAIRALAGAHNEQFF. DNA for the CDR3: TGTGCCATCAGGGCCCTAGCGGGAGCCCACAATGAGCAGTTCTTC.

The chain employs TRBV5-1 and TRBJ2-2; D is unresolved. The V and J ends lost 0 bases and 9 bases respectively, with 15 bases between them. CDR3 length equals 15 residues. From germline, CDR1 is SGHRS and CDR2 YFSETQ. In nucleotides, the CDR3 is TGCGCCAGCAGCTTGGAGGGCAGACTTCCAAGGGAGCTGTTTTTT. Translating it yields CASSLEGRLPRELFF.

The gene calls are TRBV19 and TRBJ2-3; 9 bases fit TRBD2. Per the germline V gene, CDR1 is LNHDA and CDR2 is SQIVND (reference sequence). The CDR3 contains 16 residues. V was clipped by 5 bases and J by 8 bases; unmatched bases: 14. CDR3 bases: TGTGCCAGTAGTGCCTTAGGCGCGGGAGGGCGGGTTACGCAGTATTTT. Translation gives CASSALGAGGRVTQYF.

The rearrangement uses TRBV30 and TRBJ2-7; D gene uncertain. The V gene lost 2 bases and the J gene lost 0 bases, with 14 bases spanning the gap. Germline V CDR1 and CDR2: GTSNPN, SVGIG (reference sequence). This CDR3 comprises 15 residues. The CDR3 sequence: CAWSPHPRSSYEQYF. CDR3 nucleotide sequence: TGTGCCTGGAGTCCCCACCCACGCAGCTCCTACGAGCAGTACTTC.

This chain joins TRBV7-8 and TRBJ2-1; TRBD2 is a possible D gene (6 bases). CDR1 is SGHVS, CDR2 FQNEAQ, per germline. Trimming shortened V by 2 bases and J by 8 bases, and 16 bases separated the two germline ends. This CDR3 has 15 residues. The CDR3 DNA sequence: TGTGCCAGCAGCTTACCGGGCGGGAAGAGGGATGAGCAGTTCTTC. Its protein product is CASSLPGGKRDEQFF.

The rearrangement joins TRBV6-4 to TRBJ2-1, with TRBD2 identical over 8 bases. The V gene's germline CDR1 is MRHNA and CDR2 SNTAGT. There are 14 residues in the CDR3. V shed 6 bases, J shed 7 bases, and the junction held 8 bases outside the gene matches. The CDR3 loop is CASSIAGRGNEQFF. DNA of the CDR3: TGTGCCAGCAGCATAGCGGGAAGGGGTAATGAGCAGTTCTTC.